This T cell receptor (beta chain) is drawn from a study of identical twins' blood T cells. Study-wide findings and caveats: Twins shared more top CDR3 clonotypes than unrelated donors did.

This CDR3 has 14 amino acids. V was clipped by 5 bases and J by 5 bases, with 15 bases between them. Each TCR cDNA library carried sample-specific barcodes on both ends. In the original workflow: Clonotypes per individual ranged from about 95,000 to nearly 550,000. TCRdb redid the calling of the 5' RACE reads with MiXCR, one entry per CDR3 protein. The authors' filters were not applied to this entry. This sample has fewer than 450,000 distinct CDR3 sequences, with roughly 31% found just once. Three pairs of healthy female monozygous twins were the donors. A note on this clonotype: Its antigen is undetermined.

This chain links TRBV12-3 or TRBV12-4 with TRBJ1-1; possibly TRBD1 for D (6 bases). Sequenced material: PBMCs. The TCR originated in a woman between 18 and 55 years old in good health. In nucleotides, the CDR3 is TGTGCCAGCAGTCTACAGGGCGGGCTGACTGAAGCTTTCTTT. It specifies CASSLQGGLTEAFF.